Below are 30 T cell receptor beta chains sequenced from a single sample in a study of cytomegalovirus exposure and HLA in healthy donors. The primer mix had 60 Vbeta and 13 Jbeta primers. This table comes from immunoSEQ multiplex PCR, and its TCRdb copy is limited to in-frame clones, with some not included. The sample gives approximately 220,000 clones, approximately 78% of which show up once; 2.5% to 3% is in the top ten. The sample comprised PBMCs. These receptors originate from a man younger than 45 in good health and CMV-seronegative.

The chain employs TRBV15 and TRBJ1-5; 8 nucleotides line up with TRBD1. This CDR3 is built from 16 residues. The V gene's germline CDR1 is LNHNV and CDR2 YYDKDF (reference sequence). The ends lost 8 bases at V and 3 bases at J; junction bases unmatched: 12. Here the CDR3 reads CATRTGGTGINQPQHF. CDR3 nucleotide sequence: TGTGCCACCCGGACCGGGGGGACAGGCATCAATCAGCCCCAGCATTTT.

A single count supports this clone. The rearrangement links TRBV12-1 to TRBJ1-2; the table's D call, TRBD1, was not checked against the DNA. TRBV12-1 is a pseudogene locus. The CDR3 is 15 amino acids. This CDR3 reads CASSCNQGRSYGYTF. CDR3 coding DNA: TGTGCCAGCAGCTGTAATCAGGGGAGATCCTATGGCTACACCTTC.

The chain combines TRBV29-1 with TRBJ1-2; weak D call: TRBD1 (6 bases). The CDR3 length is 16 residues. V was clipped by 4 bases and J by 2 bases, with 20 bases between them. Germline V gene sequence: CDR1 SQVTM, CDR2 ANQGSEA. DNA of the CDR3: TGCAGCGTTGCGGAGGTCAGGGGAGAGGAAAACTATGGCTACACCTTC. Translated, it gives CSVAEVRGEENYGYTF.

The rearrangement uses TRBV5-6 and TRBJ2-1; 7 bases line up with TRBD1. This CDR3 region has 14 residues. In germline, CDR1 is SGHDT, CDR2 YYEEEE. V dropped 4 bases and J dropped 7; count of bases not matched to a gene: 8. The CDR3 loop is CASSPWGRGNEQFF. The CDR3 bases are TGTGCCAGCAGCCCCTGGGGCAGGGGGAATGAGCAGTTCTTC.

V gene TRBV28 combines with J gene TRBJ1-2; 8 bases are shared with TRBD1. CDR1 is MDHEN, CDR2 SYDVKM, per germline. CDR3 length: 14 residues. V dropped 5 bases and J dropped 8; count of bases not matched to a gene: 10. The chain's CDR3 is CASSPNYRGDGYTF. CDR3 in DNA: TGTGCCAGCAGTCCCAATTACAGGGGGGACGGCTACACCTTC.

This chain uses TRBV2 with TRBJ1-1; D is possibly TRBD1 (6 bases). V shed 10 bases and J shed 4 bases, with 16 bases lying between them. The germline V gene encodes CDR1 SNHLY and CDR2 FYNNEI. The CDR3 spans 13 residues. CDR3 sequence (DNA): TGTGCCACCGAAGACAGGTTTCCCACTGAAGCTTTCTTT. It encodes CATEDRFPTEAFF.

The chain links TRBV29-1 to TRBJ1-1, with D unresolved. The V gene lost 0 bases and the J gene lost 2 bases, with 10 bases spanning the gap. Germline CDR1 is SQVTM and CDR2 is ANQGSEA. The CDR3 consists of 14 residues. The CDR3 coding sequence is TGCAGCGTTGAAGATAAACAGTTTAACACTGAAGCTTTCTTT. Its translation: CSVEDKQFNTEAFF. The whole variable domain, remainder taken from reference TRBV29-1 and TRBJ1-1, is SAVISQKPSRDICQRGTSLTIQCQVDSQVTMMFWYRQQPGQSLTLIATANQGSEATYESGFVIDKFPISRPNLTFSTLTVSNMSPEDSSIYLCSVEDKQFNTEAFFGQGTRLTVV.

This rearrangement joins TRBV15 to TRBJ1-2; no definite D call. Trimming took off 6 bases at V and 3 bases at J, with 8 bases between the two ends. Germline V gene data show CDR1 as LNHNV and CDR2 as YYDKDF (reference sequence). The CDR3 has 12 residues. This CDR3 reads CATSENDYGYTF. The CDR3, as DNA: TGTGCCACCAGTGAGAATGACTATGGCTACACCTTC.

V and J are TRBV4-3 and TRBJ2-5, with 7 bases lining up with TRBD2. V lost 0 bases and J lost 0; bases outside the gene matches: 10. CDR1 and CDR2 (germline): LGHNA, YSLEER. The CDR3 has 18 amino acids. The CDR3 DNA sequence: TGCGCCAGCAGCCAAGATCTTGGCGGGGGTTCGTACCAAGAGACCCAGTACTTC. Translated, it gives CASSQDLGGGSYQETQYF.

The chain has TRBV6-1 and TRBJ1-2, with D possibly being TRBD1 (6 bases). The CDR3 has 17 amino acids. The germline gives CDR1 MNHNS, CDR2 SASEGT. Trimming removed 4 bases from V and 6 bases from J, with 24 bases in between. The CDR3 region is CASSATSGTRVENGYTF. The CDR3 DNA reads as TGTGCCAGCAGTGCGACCTCCGGGACACGTGTCGAGAATGGCTACACCTTC.

This chain joins TRBV15 and TRBJ2-5; D unclear. V was shortened by 1 base and J by 5 bases, with 8 bases between the two germline ends. Germline-derived CDR1 and CDR2 are LNHNV and YYDKDF (reference sequence). The CDR3 spans 13 residues. Here the CDR3 reads CATSRVRYETQYF. CDR3 in DNA: TGTGCCACCAGCAGAGTGCGGTATGAGACCCAGTACTTC.

The chain uses TRBV28 and TRBJ1-2, with 8 nucleotides matching TRBD1. This CDR3 spans 14 amino acids. V lost 2 bases to trimming and J lost 4 bases; unmatched junction nucleotides: 3. Germline V lookup: CDR1 MDHEN, CDR2 SYDVKM. The CDR3 region has the DNA TGTGCCAGCAGTTTAGACCAGGGGGCCTATGGCTACACCTTC. The encoded protein is CASSLDQGAYGYTF.

The V call is TRBV5-4, the J call TRBJ2-7, with 7 bases aligning to TRBD1. Germline assignment: CDR1 SGHNT and CDR2 YYREEE (reference sequence). CDR3 length: 13 amino acids. The V segment lost 4 bases and the J segment 5 bases; nucleotides outside the gene matches: 6. CDR3 in DNA: TGTGCCAGCAGCACCGACAGGGCAAACGAGCAGTACTTC. Protein sequence: CASSTDRANEQYF.

J is TRBJ1-1 and V is TRBV6-5; D is unresolved. CDR3 size: 15 residues. The germline gives CDR1 MNHEY, CDR2 SVGAGI. Trimming took 7 bases from V and 1 from J, leaving 16 bases between them. The chain's CDR3 is CASTAIEGGNTEAFF. Written as DNA, the CDR3 is TGTGCCAGCACCGCTATTGAGGGAGGGAACACTGAAGCTTTCTTT.

This chain connects TRBV7-9 to TRBJ2-3, with 12 bases that match TRBD2. V gave up 2 bases and J gave up 2 bases; unmatched junction bases: 2. The CDR3 is 16 residues long. Germline loops: CDR1 SEHNR, CDR2 FQNEAQ (reference sequence). The CDR3 region has the DNA TGTGCCAGCAGCTTAAGACTAGCGGGGGACACAGATACGCAGTATTTT. Translating gives CASSLRLAGDTDTQYF. Using reference TRBV7-9 and TRBJ2-3 for the parts outside the CDR3, the full variable domain is DTGVSQNPRHKITKRGQNVTFRCDPISEHNRLYWYRQTLGQGPEFLTYFQNEAQLEKSRLLSDRFSAERPKGSFSTLEIQRTEQGDSAMYLCASSLRLAGDTDTQYFGPGTRLTVL.

The chain uses TRBV7-2 and TRBJ1-4, with 9 bases fitting TRBD1. The CDR3 contains 16 residues. V was pared by 5 bases and J by 9 bases, with 13 bases of the junction left unmatched. CDR1 is SGHTA, CDR2 FQGNSA, per germline. The CDR3 coding sequence is TGTGCCAGCAGCCTAGGTGGAGGAGACAGGGGGAAAAAACTGTTTTTT. Translated, it gives CASSLGGGDRGKKLFF.

The chain combines TRBV28 with TRBJ2-5, with a tentative D call TRBD2 (6 bases). V shed 7 bases and J shed 2 bases, with 8 bases lying between them. The germline V gene has CDR1 MDHEN and CDR2 SYDVKM. The CDR3 is 12 amino acids. CDR3 coding DNA: TGTGCCAGCAAGGAGGGACAAGAGACCCAGTACTTC. Translated: CASKEGQETQYF.

This rearrangement joins TRBV5-1 to TRBJ1-1; maybe TRBD1 (5 bases). Between the trimmed V and J ends, which lost 4 bases and 6 bases, there was a span of 16 bases. Per the germline V gene, CDR1 is SGHRS and CDR2 is YFSETQ. This CDR3 spans 14 amino acids. Here the CDR3 DNA reads TGCGCCAGCAGCGCAAAGCCGGGGGGATCTGAAGCTTTCTTT. Its protein is CASSAKPGGSEAFF.

This clone was observed a few times. The chain employs TRBV5-6 and TRBJ2-5; 11 bases match TRBD2. V lost 4 bases to trimming and J lost 1 base; unmatched junction nucleotides: 3. The CDR3 is made up of 15 amino acids. CDR1 is SGHDT, CDR2 YYEEEE, per germline. The CDR3 DNA sequence: TGTGCCAGCAGCCGGGGACTAGCGGTCCAAGAGACCCAGTACTTC. Translating gives CASSRGLAVQETQYF. The full variable domain, its missing parts supplied by reference TRBV5-6 and TRBJ2-5, is DAGVTQSPTHLIKTRGQQVTLRCSPKSGHDTVSWYQQALGQGPQFIFQYYEEEERQRGNFPDRFSGHQFPNYSSELNVNALLLGDSALYLCASSRGLAVQETQYFGPGTRLLVL.

The V gene is TRBV19, the J gene TRBJ1-5; 7 bases map to TRBD1. The junction had 6 bases not matched to a gene; V was cut back by 3 bases and J by 4 bases. Germline CDR1 LNHDA, CDR2 SQIVND (reference sequence). The length of the CDR3 is 15 residues. CDR3 sequence reads: CASSIDRVPNQPQHF. The CDR3 bases are TGTGCCAGTAGTATTGACAGGGTACCGAATCAGCCCCAGCATTTT.

The chain uses TRBV4-1 and TRBJ2-2; D is possibly TRBD2 (7 bases). The germline CDR1 and CDR2 sequences are MGHRA and YSYEKL. The CDR3 spans 17 residues. Trimming took 0 bases from V and 4 from J, leaving 15 bases between them. In DNA, the CDR3 is TGCGCCAGCAGCCAAGAGAGGGGGGGGGTGGGCACCGGGGAGCTGTTTTTT. Translating gives CASSQERGGVGTGELFF.

A few counts support this clone. The rearrangement uses TRBV7-6 and TRBJ2-2; the match to TRBD1 covers 8 bases. Germline CDR1 SGHVS, CDR2 FNYEAQ. CDR3 length: 14 amino acids. Trimming took 5 bases from V and 7 from J; bases not matched to a gene: 6. As DNA, the CDR3 is TGTGCCAGCAGCGCTCAGGGGGCCGGCGGGGAGCTGTTTTTT. This encodes CASSAQGAGGELFF.

This clone occurred once. This rearrangement joins TRBV7-9 to TRBJ2-7, with TRBD1 as a possible D gene (5 bases). Germline CDR1 and CDR2: SEHNR and FQNEAQ (reference sequence). V was trimmed by 4 bases and J by 3 bases, leaving 16 bases between them. There are 15 residues in the CDR3. The CDR3 DNA follows: TGTGCCAGCAGCTCCCAGGGTATCCCCTACTACGAGCAGTACTTC. Protein: CASSSQGIPYYEQYF.

This clone was recorded once. This chain links TRBV11-2 with TRBJ1-4; D remains ambiguous. The germline CDR1 and CDR2 sequences are SGHAT and FQNNGV. CDR3 length: 16 residues. The ends were cut back, 4 bases at V and 0 bases at J, with 12 bases in the middle. The DNA of the CDR3 is TGTGCCAGCAGCTCGTGGAACGGGGCAACTAATGAAAAACTGTTTTTT. Translation gives CASSSWNGATNEKLFF.

The chain couples TRBV18 to TRBJ1-1; TRBD1 matches 10 bases. CDR1 is KGHSH, CDR2 LQKENI, per germline. This CDR3 is 15 amino acids long. J was trimmed by 6 bases and V by 4 bases; bases with no gene match: 8. The CDR3 sequence: CASSQHHGQGAEAFF. CDR3 DNA sequence: TGTGCCAGCTCACAACACCATGGACAGGGGGCTGAAGCTTTCTTT.

V and J are TRBV5-6 and TRBJ2-3, with unresolved D. From germline, CDR1 is SGHDT and CDR2 YYEEEE. The CDR3 consists of 12 residues. V was clipped by 3 bases and J by 6 bases, with 8 bases between them. The CDR3: CASSSYLDTQYF. In DNA form, the CDR3 reads TGTGCCAGCAGCTCTTATCTGGATACGCAGTATTTT.

The chain recombines TRBV7-2 with TRBJ1-5; D possibly corresponds to TRBD1 (6 bases). Trimming left V 1 base short and J 7 bases short, with 20 bases between. Germline V lookup: CDR1 SGHTA, CDR2 FQGNSA. The CDR3 is made up of 17 amino acids. The CDR3 sequence is CASSLGSQSRDIQPQHF. The CDR3, as DNA: TGTGCCAGCAGCTTAGGATCTCAGTCCCGGGACATCCAGCCCCAGCATTTT.

This chain links TRBV5-4 with TRBJ2-5, with TRBD2 matching over 8 bases. This CDR3 is built from 14 residues. The germline CDR1 and CDR2 sequences are SGHNT and YYREEE (reference sequence). V trimming: 4 bases; J trimming: 5 bases; junction bases outside the gene matches: 7. As DNA, the CDR3 is TGTGCCAGCAGCCCCGGGACTAGTTTTGAGACCCAGTACTTC. Its protein is CASSPGTSFETQYF.

This chain joins TRBV2 and TRBJ2-7, with a weak D call TRBD2 (5 bases). The CDR3 runs 15 residues. V was clipped by 1 base and J by 5 bases, with 15 bases between them. Germline assignment: CDR1 SNHLY and CDR2 FYNNEI. The CDR3 bases are TGTGCCAGCAGTGAAGGCGGGCTAGGCCCAGACGAGCAGTACTTC. It specifies CASSEGGLGPDEQYF.

The table lists this clone with a count of one. This sequence joins TRBV12-5 and TRBJ2-7; 12 positions match TRBD1. The CDR3 consists of 14 residues. CDR1 LGHNT and CDR2 FRNRAP come from the germline V gene. Trimming removed 6 bases from V and 5 bases from J; junction bases left unmatched: 5. The CDR3 loop is CASGPGQGAHEQYF. The CDR3 coding sequence is TGTGCTAGTGGGCCGGGACAGGGGGCTCACGAGCAGTACTTC.